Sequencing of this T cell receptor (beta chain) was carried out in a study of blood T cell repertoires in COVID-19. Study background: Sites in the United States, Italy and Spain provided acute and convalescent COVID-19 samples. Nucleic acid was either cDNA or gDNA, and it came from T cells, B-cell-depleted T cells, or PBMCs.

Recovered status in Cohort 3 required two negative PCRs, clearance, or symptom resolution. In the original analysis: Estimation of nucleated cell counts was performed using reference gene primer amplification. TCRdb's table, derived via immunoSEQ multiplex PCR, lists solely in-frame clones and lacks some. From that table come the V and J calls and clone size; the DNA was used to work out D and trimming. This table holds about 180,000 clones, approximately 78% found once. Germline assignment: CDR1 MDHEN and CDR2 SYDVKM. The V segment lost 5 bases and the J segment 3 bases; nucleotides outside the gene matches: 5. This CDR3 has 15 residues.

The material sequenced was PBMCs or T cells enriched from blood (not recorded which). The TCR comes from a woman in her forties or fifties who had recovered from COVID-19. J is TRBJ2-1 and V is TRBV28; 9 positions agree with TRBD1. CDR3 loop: CASSPTGGGYNEQFF. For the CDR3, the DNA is TGTGCCAGCAGTCCCACAGGGGGCGGCTACAATGAGCAGTTCTTC.